These T cell receptor beta chains were read from a single sample in a study of lymphopenia after photon versus proton radiotherapy. Profiling relied on immunoSEQ multiplex PCR, and the TCRdb table lists in-frame clones only, not all of them. This sample has 13,000 or so clones, with more than 70% found just once. The source material was peripheral blood, sampled from a patient treated with proton-based radiotherapy. These receptors were taken from a man in his sixties with pancreatic cancer. Each CDR3 is given with its conserved first and last residue. The D gene is left open where the match is weak. Clone size is shown for a subset of rows, as once, few, many or a class of expanded clone.

cdr3_length d_call j_call v_call clone_size cdr3_aa cdr3_nt
15 NA TRBJ2-1 TRBV18 NA CASSHRESSYNEQFF TGTGCCAGCTCACACAGGGAAAGCTCCTACAATGAGCAGTTCTTC
15 NA TRBJ1-4 TRBV4-1 NA CASSREDRRREKLFF TGCGCCAGCAGCCGAGAGGACCGCAGGCGTGAAAAACTGTTTTTT
16 TRBD2 TRBJ2-1 TRBV29-1 NA CSVTPLTSGRYNEQFF TGCAGCGTGACGCCTTTGACTAGCGGGAGGTACAATGAGCAGTTCTTC
14 TRBD1 TRBJ2-7 TRBV28 NA CASRRGQGIYEQYF TGTGCCAGCAGAAGGGGGCAGGGGATCTACGAGCAGTACTTC
16 TRBD1 TRBJ1-2 TRBV4-1 once CASSQGDSSFSGGYTF TGCGCCAGCAGCCAGGGGGACAGCTCATTTTCGGGTGGCTACACCTTC
14 NA TRBJ1-1 TRBV29-1 once CSVAQEIMNTEAFF TGCAGCGTTGCGCAGGAGATCATGAACACTGAAGCTTTCTTT
16 TRBD1 TRBJ1-5 TRBV5-6 NA CASSKAGQEDNQPQHF TGTGCCAGCAGTAAGGCAGGACAGGAGGACAATCAGCCCCAGCATTTT
11 NA TRBJ2-7 TRBV20-1 NA CSATLGDEQYF TGCAGTGCTACGCTAGGTGACGAGCAGTACTTC
14 NA TRBJ1-1 TRBV29-1 NA CSVEEAGAGTEAFF TGCAGCGTTGAAGAGGCAGGGGCAGGCACTGAAGCTTTCTTT
12 NA TRBJ2-2 TRBV21-1 NA CASSPLAGELFF TGTGCCAGCAGTCCTTTGGCCGGGGAGCTGTTTTTT
15 TRBD2 TRBJ2-1 TRBV5-1 NA CASSPGLAGVNEQFF TGCGCCAGCAGCCCAGGACTAGCGGGGGTCAATGAGCAGTTCTTC